The 6 T cell receptor beta chains below were found in one sample sequenced in a study of tumor and adjacent non-tumor tissue in lung cancer. A modified ARM-PCR protocol with three rounds of nested PCR amplified TCRbeta. MiXCR, applied by TCRdb to the multiplex PCR reads, yields one record per CDR3 protein. The sample lists approximately 120,000 distinct CDR3 sequences, roughly 80% seen once, with 37% in the top ten. The template was RNA from unsorted bulk tissue. The specimen sequenced was lung tumor tissue. The receptors come from a woman aged 60-70 years with non-small cell lung cancer.

Concerning this clonotype itself: This CDR3 is missing its conserved last phenylalanine or tryptophan, likely due to a read error. The chain employs TRBV11-3 and TRBJ2-3, with D perhaps TRBD1 (7 bases). The CDR3 consists of 13 residues. Looked up from germline, CDR1 is SGHNT and CDR2 is YENEEA. CDR3 nucleotide sequence: TGTGTTAGCAGACGGGACAGCGGGGATACGCAGTATTAT. As protein: CVSRRDSGDTQYY.

This clonotype has just a few counts. This chain connects TRBV20-1 to TRBJ1-4, with D perhaps TRBD1 (5 bases). The V end was cut by 2 bases, the J end by 0 bases, with 22 bases between. The CDR3 covers 19 residues. Per the germline V gene, CDR1 is DFQATT and CDR2 is SNEGSKA (reference sequence). CDR3 sequence (DNA): TGCAGTGCTAGATTTAGGGAGCCCGGGAGGGGCGCAACTAATGAAAAACTGTTTTTT. Its translation is CSARFREPGRGATNEKLFF.

As to this clonotype: The junction and the germline gene differ at one end; a read error may be behind it. This rearrangement joins TRBV11-3 to TRBJ1-1; D remains ambiguous. There are 15 residues in the CDR3. From germline, CDR1 is SGHNT and CDR2 YENEEA. The CDR3 region is CASNLDLGRGTEALF. The CDR3 DNA follows: TGTGCCAGCAACTTAGATTTGGGGAGAGGCACTGAAGCTTTATTT.

The chain combines TRBV11-2 with TRBJ2-7; no clear D. The V end lost 2 bases, the J end lost 5 bases, and 13 bases lay between the germline ends. The CDR3 extends over 14 amino acids. Germline V gene lookup returns CDR1 SGHAT and CDR2 FQNNGV. CDR3 in DNA: TGTGCCAGCAGCTTACAGTTAGCCGTCCACGAGCAGTACTTC. Its translation: CASSLQLAVHEQYF.

About this clonotype itself: Relative to the germline gene, one junction end is altered; a read error may explain this. V gene TRBV11-1 combines with J gene TRBJ2-7; 11 bases are a match to TRBD1. Per germline, CDR1 SGHAT and CDR2 FQDESV (reference sequence). The CDR3 sequence is 16 residues long. This CDR3 reads CASSLAGQGGSCEQYF. The CDR3, as DNA: TGTGCCAGCAGCTTGGCGGGACAGGGGGGATCCTGCGAGCAGTACTTC.

There are a few counts of this clonotype. Relative to the germline gene, one junction end is altered; a read error may explain this. The chain recombines TRBV6-6 with TRBJ2-1; 9 bases fit TRBD2. The CDR3 has 15 amino acids. CDR1 MNHNY and CDR2 SVGAGI come from the germline V gene (reference sequence). The CDR3 region has the DNA TGTGCTAGCAGAAAAGGGCTAGCGGGACGGAATGAGCAGATCTTC. Amino acid sequence: CASRKGLAGRNEQIF.